This entry is about one T cell receptor (beta chain). This sample was included in a study of blood T cell repertoires in COVID-19. Study as a whole: From the United States, Italy and Spain came samples of acute and convalescent COVID-19.

The CDR3 extends over 14 amino acids. Germline V gene lookup returns CDR1 SGHTA and CDR2 FQGNSA. V dropped 4 bases and J dropped 7; count of bases not matched to a gene: 9. Using immunoSEQ multiplex PCR, the repertoire was profiled, and TCRdb retains in-frame clones only, with some absent. Here the sample spans some 130,000 clones, approximately 90% being singletons. This clonotype originated in a man aged 65 to 85 with active COVID-19. V gene TRBV7-2 combines with J gene TRBJ1-2; TRBD1 matches 7 bases. Sample: peripheral blood. The CDR3 DNA follows: TGTGCCAGCAGCTCCCCGGACAGGTACAGTGGCTACACCTTC. Amino acid sequence: CASSSPDRYSGYTF. Combining the CDR3 with reference TRBV7-2 and TRBJ1-2 gives the whole variable domain GAGVSQSPSNKVTEKGKDVELRCDPISGHTALYWYRQSLGQGLEFLIYFQGNSAPDKSGLPSDRFSAERTGGSVSTLTIQRTQQEDSAVYLCASSSPDRYSGYTFGSGTRLTVV.